Below, 7 T cell receptor beta chains from the same sample are listed, as sequenced in a study of shared clonotypes between healthy human individuals. The table came from immunoSEQ multiplex PCR; TCRdb's copy has only in-frame clones and leaves some out. The table includes 2 million to 2.5 million clones, roughly 95% detected once. The specimen sequenced was naive CD4+ T cells sorted from blood. The subset is: CD45RA+ positively selected. The source is a man aged 18 to 29 in good health.

The chain joins TRBV10-2 to TRBJ1-3; D perhaps matches TRBD1 (5 bases). The CDR3 is 13 residues long. Germline V gene sequence: CDR1 WSHSY, CDR2 SAAADI. V was cut by 2 bases and J by 7 bases, with 9 bases left in between. CDR3 amino acids: CASSEQGANTIYF. The CDR3 bases are TGCGCCAGCAGTGAGCAGGGAGCGAACACCATATATTTT.

The rearrangement links TRBV10-2 to TRBJ1-5; 9 bases agree with TRBD1. CDR1 is WSHSY, CDR2 SAAADI, per germline. The CDR3 has 15 residues. After removal of 6 bases from V and 2 bases from J, the junction contained 5 bases not matched to a gene. The CDR3 DNA reads as TGCGCCAGCAGGGGGACAGGGATAGGCAATCAGCCCCAGCATTTT. Its protein is CASRGTGIGNQPQHF.

In regard to this clone: Additional DNA sequences in this sample encode the identical CDR3. V and J are TRBV6-5 and TRBJ1-3; D is perhaps TRBD1 (5 bases). V was trimmed by 6 bases and J by 4 bases, leaving 13 bases between them. CDR1 MNHEY and CDR2 SVGAGI come from the germline V gene. This CDR3 region has 14 residues. CDR3 nucleotides: TGTGCCAGCAGCCGCCAGGGCTCAGGAAACACCATATATTTT. Its translation: CASSRQGSGNTIYF.

The V and J genes are TRBV29-1 and TRBJ2-2; D unresolved. The germline gives CDR1 SQVTM, CDR2 ANQGSEA. The CDR3 runs to 14 residues. V lost 7 bases, J lost 4 bases, and 16 bases lay in between. CDR3 sequence (DNA): TGCAGCGCCCGATGGGATAGGAGCACCGGGGAGCTGTTTTTT. It translates to CSARWDRSTGELFF.

This chain connects TRBV10-3 to TRBJ1-4; D not certain. Looked up from germline, CDR1 is ENHRY and CDR2 is SYGVKD. CDR3 length equals 12 residues. Trimming removed 4 bases at V and 8 bases at J, with 8 bases between. The CDR3 bases are TGTGCCATCAGTGCACAGACCGAAAAACTGTTTTTT. Translation gives CAISAQTEKLFF.

V gene TRBV10-3 combines with J gene TRBJ1-6; D not resolved. The CDR3 spans 16 residues. Germline values: CDR1 ENHRY, CDR2 SYGVKD. Trimming took 4 bases from V and 0 from J, leaving 10 bases between them. Written as DNA, the CDR3 is TGTGCCATCAGTGGCTCCACCGGCTCCTATAATTCACCCCTCCACTTT. Translation gives CAISGSTGSYNSPLHF.

This clone has only one observation. The V gene is TRBV6-1, the J gene TRBJ2-1; the match to TRBD2 covers 14 bases. V shed 5 bases, J shed 6 bases, and the junction held 3 bases outside the gene matches. Germline CDR1 MNHNS, CDR2 SASEGT. This CDR3 spans 15 amino acids. The CDR3 nucleotides are TGTGCCAGCAGTCGGGGACTAGCGGGAGCCAATGAGCAGTTCTTC. It codes for CASSRGLAGANEQFF.